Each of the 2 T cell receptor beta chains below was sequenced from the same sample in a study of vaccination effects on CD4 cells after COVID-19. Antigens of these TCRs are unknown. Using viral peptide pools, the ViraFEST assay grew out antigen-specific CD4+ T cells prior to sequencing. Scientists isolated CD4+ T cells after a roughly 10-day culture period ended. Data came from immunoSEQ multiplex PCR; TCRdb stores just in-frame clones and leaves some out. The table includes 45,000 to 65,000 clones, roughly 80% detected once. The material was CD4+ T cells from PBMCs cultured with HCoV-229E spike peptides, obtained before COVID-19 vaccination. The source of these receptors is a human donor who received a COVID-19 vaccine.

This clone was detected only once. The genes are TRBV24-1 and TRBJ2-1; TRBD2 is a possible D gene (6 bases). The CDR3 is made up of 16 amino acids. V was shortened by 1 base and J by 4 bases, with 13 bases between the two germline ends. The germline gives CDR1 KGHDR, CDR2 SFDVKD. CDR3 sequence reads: CATSDLRRGNYNEQFF. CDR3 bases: TGTGCCACCAGTGATTTAAGACGCGGGAATTACAATGAGCAGTTCTTC.

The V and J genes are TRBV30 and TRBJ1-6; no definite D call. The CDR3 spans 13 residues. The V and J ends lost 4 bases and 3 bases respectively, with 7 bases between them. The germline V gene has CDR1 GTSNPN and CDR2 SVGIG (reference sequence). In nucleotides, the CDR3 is TGTGCCTGGACGCAGCTCTATAATTCACCCCTCCACTTT. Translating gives CAWTQLYNSPLHF.